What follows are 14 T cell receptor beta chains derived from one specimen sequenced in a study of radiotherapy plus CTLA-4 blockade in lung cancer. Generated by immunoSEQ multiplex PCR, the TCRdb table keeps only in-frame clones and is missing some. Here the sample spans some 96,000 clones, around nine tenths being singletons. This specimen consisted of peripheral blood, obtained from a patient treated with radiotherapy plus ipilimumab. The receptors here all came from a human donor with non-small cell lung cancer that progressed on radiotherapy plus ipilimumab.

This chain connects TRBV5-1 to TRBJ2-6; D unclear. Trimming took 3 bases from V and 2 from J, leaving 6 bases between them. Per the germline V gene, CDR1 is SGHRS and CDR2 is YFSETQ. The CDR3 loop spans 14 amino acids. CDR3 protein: CASSYQAGANVLTF. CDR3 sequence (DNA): TGCGCCAGCAGCTACCAGGCTGGGGCCAACGTCCTGACTTTC.

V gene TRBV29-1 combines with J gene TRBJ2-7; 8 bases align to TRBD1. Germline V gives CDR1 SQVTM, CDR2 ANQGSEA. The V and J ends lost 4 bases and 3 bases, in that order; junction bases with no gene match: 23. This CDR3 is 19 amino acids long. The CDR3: CSVVVEDRVGASRYYEQYF. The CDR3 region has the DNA TGCAGCGTTGTTGTAGAGGACAGGGTTGGGGCTAGCAGATACTACGAGCAGTACTTC.

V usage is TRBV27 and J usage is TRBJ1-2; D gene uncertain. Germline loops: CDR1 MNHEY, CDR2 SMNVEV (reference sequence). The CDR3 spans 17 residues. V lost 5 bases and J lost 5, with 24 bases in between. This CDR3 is CASSTIPLETEKYGYTF. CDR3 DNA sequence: TGTGCCAGCAGTACTATCCCCCTCGAGACGGAGAAATATGGCTACACCTTC.

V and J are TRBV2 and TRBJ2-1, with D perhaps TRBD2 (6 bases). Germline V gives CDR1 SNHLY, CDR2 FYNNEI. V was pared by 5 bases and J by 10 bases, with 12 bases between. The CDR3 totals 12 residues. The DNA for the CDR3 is TGTGCCAGCAGTAAAAGCGGGCAGGAGCAGTTCTTC. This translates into CASSKSGQEQFF.

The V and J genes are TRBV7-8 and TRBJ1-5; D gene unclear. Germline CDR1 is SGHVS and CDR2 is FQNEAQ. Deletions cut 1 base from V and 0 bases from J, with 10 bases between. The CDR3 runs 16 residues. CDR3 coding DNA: TGTGCCAGCAGCTTAGGATGGGGTAATAGCAATCAGCCCCAGCATTTT. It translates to CASSLGWGNSNQPQHF.

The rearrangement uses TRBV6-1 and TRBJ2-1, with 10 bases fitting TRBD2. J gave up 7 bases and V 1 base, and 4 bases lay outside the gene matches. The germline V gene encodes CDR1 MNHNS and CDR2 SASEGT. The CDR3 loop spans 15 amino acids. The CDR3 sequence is CASSEGLAGVNEQFF. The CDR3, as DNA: TGTGCCAGCAGTGAAGGGCTAGCGGGAGTTAATGAGCAGTTCTTC.

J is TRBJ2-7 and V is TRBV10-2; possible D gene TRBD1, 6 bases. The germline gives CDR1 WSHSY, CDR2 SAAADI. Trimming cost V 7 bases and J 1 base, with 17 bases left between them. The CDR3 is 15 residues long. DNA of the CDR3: TGCGCCAGCACCACAGGACAGACGGGTTCCTACGAGCAGTACTTC. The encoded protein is CASTTGQTGSYEQYF.

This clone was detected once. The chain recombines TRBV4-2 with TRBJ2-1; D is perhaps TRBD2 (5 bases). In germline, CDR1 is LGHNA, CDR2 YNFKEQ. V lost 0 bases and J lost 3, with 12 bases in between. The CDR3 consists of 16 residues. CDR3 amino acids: CASSQEGSAGYNEQFF. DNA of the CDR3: TGTGCCAGCAGCCAAGAAGGGTCCGCGGGCTACAATGAGCAGTTCTTC.

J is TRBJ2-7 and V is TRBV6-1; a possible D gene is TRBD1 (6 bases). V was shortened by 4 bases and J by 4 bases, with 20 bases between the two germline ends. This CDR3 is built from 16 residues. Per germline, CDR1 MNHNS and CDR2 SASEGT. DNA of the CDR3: TGTGCCAGCAGTGCCAGACAGGCGGGCAATTCGTACGAGCAGTACTTC. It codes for CASSARQAGNSYEQYF.

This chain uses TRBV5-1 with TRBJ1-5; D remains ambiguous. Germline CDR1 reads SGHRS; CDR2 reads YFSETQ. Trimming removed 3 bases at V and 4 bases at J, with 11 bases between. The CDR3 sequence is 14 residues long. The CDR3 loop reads CASSSGDPNQPQHF. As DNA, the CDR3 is TGCGCCAGCAGCTCAGGAGACCCGAATCAGCCCCAGCATTTT.

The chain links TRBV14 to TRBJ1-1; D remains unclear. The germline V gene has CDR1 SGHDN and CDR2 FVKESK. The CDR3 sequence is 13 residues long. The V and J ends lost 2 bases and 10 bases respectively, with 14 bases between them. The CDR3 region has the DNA TGTGCCAGCAGCCAACCGGGAGGACGAGGAGCTTTCTTT. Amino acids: CASSQPGGRGAFF.

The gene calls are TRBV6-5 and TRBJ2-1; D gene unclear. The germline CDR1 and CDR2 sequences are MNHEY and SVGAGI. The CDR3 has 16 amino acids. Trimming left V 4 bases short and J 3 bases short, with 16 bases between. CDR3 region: CASSSLTGANYNEQFF. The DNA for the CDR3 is TGTGCCAGCAGTTCCCTTACGGGTGCCAACTACAATGAGCAGTTCTTC.

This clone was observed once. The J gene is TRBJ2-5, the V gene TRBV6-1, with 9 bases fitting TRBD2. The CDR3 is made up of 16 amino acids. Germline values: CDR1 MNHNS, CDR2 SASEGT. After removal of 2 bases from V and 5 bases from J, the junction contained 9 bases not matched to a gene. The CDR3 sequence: CASSERASGNGETQYF. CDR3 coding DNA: TGTGCCAGCAGTGAAAGGGCTAGCGGGAATGGTGAGACCCAGTACTTC.

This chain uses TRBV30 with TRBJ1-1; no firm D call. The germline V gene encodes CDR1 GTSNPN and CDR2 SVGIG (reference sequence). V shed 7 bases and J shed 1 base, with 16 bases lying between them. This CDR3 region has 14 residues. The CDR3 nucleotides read TGTGCCTACCGCCCGGGTATCCCGAACACTGAAGCTTTCTTT. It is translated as CAYRPGIPNTEAFF. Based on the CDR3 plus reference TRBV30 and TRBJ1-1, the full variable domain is SQTIHQWPATLVQPVGSPLSLECTVEGTSNPNLYWYRQAAGRGLQLLFYSVGIGQISSEVPQNLSASRPQDRQFILSSKKLLLSDSGFYLCAYRPGIPNTEAFFGQGTRLTVV.